One TCR beta chain is described in this entry. What it binds is not known. This CDR3 contains 12 residues. Germline V gives CDR1 SNHLY, CDR2 FYNNEI. V lost 7 bases to trimming and J lost 4 bases, with 10 bases between them. The method was immunoSEQ multiplex PCR; TCRdb's version includes in-frame clones alone and lacks a portion of them. In the table there are about 140,000 clones, 90% of which are singletons. The sample is drawn from a study of T cell responses to AZD1222 COVID-19 vaccine. Study-wide points: Donors were chiefly white British, with a greater number of females, and clonal diversity was perhaps underestimated.

Sequenced here: peripheral blood, sampled on day 0 of AZD1222 vaccination. This clonotype was obtained from an adult in good health. The rearrangement joins TRBV2 to TRBJ1-2; weak D call: TRBD1 (5 bases). This chain's CDR3 is CASKEGIYGYTF. The CDR3 DNA reads TGTGCCAGCAAGGAGGGGATCTATGGCTACACCTTC.